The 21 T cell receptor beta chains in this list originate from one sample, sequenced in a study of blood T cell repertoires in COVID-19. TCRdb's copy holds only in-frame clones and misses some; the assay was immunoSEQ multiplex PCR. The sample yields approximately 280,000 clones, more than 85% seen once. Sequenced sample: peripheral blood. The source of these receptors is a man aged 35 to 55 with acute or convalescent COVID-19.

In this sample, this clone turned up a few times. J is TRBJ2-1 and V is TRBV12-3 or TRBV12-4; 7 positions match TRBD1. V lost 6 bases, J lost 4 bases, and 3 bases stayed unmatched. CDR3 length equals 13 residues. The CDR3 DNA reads TGTGCCAGCAGCCCGGACAGGTACAATGAGCAGTTCTTC. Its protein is CASSPDRYNEQFF.

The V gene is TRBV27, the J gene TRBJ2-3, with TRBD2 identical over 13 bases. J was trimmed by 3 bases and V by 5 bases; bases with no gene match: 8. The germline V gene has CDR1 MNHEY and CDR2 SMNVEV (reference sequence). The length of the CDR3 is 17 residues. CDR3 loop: CASSTWTSGGVTDTQYF. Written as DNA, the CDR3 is TGTGCCAGCAGTACATGGACTAGCGGGGGAGTAACAGATACGCAGTATTTT.

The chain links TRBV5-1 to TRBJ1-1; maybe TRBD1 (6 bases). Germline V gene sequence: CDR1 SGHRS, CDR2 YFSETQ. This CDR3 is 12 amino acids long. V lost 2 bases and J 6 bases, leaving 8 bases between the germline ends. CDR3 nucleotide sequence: TGCGCCAGCAGCTTAGGGGGACCTGAAGCTTTCTTT. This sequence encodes CASSLGGPEAFF.

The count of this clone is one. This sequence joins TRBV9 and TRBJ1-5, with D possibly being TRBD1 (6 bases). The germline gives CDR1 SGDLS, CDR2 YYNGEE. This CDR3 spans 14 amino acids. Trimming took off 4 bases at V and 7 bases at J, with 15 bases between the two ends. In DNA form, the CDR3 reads TGTGCCAGCAGCCCGGACAGTGGTTACCAGCCCCAGCATTTT. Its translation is CASSPDSGYQPQHF.

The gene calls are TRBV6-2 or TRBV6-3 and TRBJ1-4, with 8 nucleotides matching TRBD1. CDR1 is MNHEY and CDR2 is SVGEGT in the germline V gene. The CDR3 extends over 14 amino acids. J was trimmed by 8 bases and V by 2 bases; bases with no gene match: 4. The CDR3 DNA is TGTGCCAGCAGTTACCAGGGGGCCTGGGAAAAACTGTTTTTT. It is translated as CASSYQGAWEKLFF.

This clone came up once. The CDR3 loop reads CASSQDEGAHAYSPLHF. The CDR3 DNA sequence: TGTGCCAGCAGCCAAGATGAGGGGGCCCACGCGTATTCACCCCTCCACTTT. V is TRBV4-2 and J is TRBJ1-6; 7 bases align to TRBD1. Germline trimming cut 0 bases from V and 8 bases from J; bases unmatched to any gene: 10. Germline CDR1 and CDR2: LGHNA and YNFKEQ. There are 17 residues in the CDR3.

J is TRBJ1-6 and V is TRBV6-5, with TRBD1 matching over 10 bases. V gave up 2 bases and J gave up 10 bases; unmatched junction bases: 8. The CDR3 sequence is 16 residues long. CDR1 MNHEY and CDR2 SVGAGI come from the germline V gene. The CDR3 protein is CASSYGSWTGGSPLHF. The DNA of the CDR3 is TGTGCCAGCAGTTACGGTAGCTGGACAGGGGGATCACCCCTCCACTTT.

CDR3 sequence: CASSYSQGNQPQHF. The CDR3 region has the DNA TGTGCCAGCAGTTACTCACAGGGGAATCAGCCCCAGCATTTT. The chain combines TRBV6-2 or TRBV6-3 with TRBJ1-5; 7 bases match TRBD1. V lost 0 bases, J lost 4 bases, and 0 bases stayed unmatched. The CDR3 consists of 14 residues. Germline lookup yields CDR1 MNHEY and CDR2 SVGEGT.

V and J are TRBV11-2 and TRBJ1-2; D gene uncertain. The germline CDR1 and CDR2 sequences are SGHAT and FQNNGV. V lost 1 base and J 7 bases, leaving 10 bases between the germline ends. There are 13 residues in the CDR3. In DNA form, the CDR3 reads TGTGCCAGCAGCTTAGGTGTGGGCCGTGGCTACACCTTC. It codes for CASSLGVGRGYTF.

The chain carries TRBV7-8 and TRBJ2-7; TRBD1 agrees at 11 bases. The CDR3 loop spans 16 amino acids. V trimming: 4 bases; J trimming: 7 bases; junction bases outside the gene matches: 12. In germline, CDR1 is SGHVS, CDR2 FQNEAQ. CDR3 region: CASSSRTGGLIWEQYF. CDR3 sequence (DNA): TGTGCCAGCAGCTCCCGGACAGGGGGCCTCATTTGGGAGCAGTACTTC.

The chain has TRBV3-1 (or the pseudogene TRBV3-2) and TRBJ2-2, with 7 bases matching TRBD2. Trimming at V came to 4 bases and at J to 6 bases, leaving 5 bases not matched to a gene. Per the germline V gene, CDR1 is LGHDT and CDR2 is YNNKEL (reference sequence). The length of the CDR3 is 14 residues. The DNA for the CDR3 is TGTGCCAGCAGCCGCCGGGGAGGGGCCGGGGAGCTGTTTTTT. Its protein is CASSRRGGAGELFF.

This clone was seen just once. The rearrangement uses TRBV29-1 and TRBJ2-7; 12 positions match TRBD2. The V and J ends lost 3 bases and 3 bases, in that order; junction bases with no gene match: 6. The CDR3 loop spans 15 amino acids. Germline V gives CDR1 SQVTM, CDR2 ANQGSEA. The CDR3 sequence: CSVELTSGGLYEQYF. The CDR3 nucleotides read TGCAGCGTTGAGCTCACTAGCGGGGGGCTCTACGAGCAGTACTTC.

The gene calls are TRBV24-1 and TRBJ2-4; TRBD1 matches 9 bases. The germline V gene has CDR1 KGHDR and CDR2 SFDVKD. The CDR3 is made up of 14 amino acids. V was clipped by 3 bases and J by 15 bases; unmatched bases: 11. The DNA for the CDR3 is TGTGCCACCAGTGATCCGAACAGGGGGCAAGGAGCGTACTTC. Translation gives CATSDPNRGQGAYF.

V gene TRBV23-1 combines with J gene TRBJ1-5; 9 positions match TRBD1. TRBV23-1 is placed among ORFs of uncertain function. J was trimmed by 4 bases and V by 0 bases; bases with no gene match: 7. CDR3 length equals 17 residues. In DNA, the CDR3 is TGCGCCAGCAGTCAATCGGGGACAGGGTTAATAAATCAGCCCCAGCATTTT. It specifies CASSQSGTGLINQPQHF.

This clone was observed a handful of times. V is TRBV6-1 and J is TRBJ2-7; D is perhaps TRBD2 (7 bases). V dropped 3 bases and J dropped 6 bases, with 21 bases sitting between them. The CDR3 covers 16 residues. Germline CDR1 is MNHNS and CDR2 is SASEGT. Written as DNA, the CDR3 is TGTGCCAGCAGTGAGGGAGAAGGCGGGGGCGAATCCGAGCAGTACTTC. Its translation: CASSEGEGGGESEQYF.

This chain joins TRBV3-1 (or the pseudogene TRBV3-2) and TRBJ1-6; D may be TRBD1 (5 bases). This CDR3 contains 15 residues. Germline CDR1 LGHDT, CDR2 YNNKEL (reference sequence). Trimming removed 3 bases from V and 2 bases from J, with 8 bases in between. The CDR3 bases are TGTGCCAGCAGCCAGAAGGGGACCTATAATTCACCCCTCCACTTT. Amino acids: CASSQKGTYNSPLHF.

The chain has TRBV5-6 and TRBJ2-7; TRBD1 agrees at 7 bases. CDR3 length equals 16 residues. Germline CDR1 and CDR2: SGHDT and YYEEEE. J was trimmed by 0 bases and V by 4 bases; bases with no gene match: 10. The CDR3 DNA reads TGTGCCAGCAGCCTTACACAGGGGCGAAGCTCCTACGAGCAGTACTTC. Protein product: CASSLTQGRSSYEQYF.

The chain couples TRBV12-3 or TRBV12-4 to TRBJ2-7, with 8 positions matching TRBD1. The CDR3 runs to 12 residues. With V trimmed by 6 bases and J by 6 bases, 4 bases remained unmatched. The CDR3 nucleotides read TGTGCCAGCAGGGTCAGGGGGCGCGAGCAGTACTTC. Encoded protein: CASRVRGREQYF.

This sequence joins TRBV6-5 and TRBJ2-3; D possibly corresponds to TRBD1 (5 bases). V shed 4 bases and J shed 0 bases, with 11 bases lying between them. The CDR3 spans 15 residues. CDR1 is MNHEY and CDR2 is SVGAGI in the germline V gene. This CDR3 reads CASSLQAASTDTQYF. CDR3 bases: TGTGCCAGCAGTTTACAGGCTGCGAGCACAGATACGCAGTATTTT.

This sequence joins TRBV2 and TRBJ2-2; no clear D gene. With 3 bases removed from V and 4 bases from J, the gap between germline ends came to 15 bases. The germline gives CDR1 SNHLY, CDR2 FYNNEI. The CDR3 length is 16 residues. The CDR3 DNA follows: TGTGCCAGCAGTGATGACGACTTCTTTTCCACCGGGGAGCTGTTTTTT. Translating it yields CASSDDDFFSTGELFF.

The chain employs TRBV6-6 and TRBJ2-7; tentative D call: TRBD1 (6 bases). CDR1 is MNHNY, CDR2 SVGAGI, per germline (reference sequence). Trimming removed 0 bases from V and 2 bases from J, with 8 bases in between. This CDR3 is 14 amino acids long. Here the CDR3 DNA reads TGTGCCAGCAGTTACTCGACAGGACCCTACGAGCAGTACTTC. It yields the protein CASSYSTGPYEQYF.